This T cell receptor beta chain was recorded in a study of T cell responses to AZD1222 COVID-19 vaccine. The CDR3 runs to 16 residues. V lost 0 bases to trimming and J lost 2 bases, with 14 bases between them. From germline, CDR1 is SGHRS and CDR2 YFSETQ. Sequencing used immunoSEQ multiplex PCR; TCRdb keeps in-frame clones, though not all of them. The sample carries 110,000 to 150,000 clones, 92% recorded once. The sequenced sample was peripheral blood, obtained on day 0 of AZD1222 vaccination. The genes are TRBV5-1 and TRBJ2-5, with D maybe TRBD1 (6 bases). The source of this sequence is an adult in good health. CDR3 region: CASSLEVRTAQETQYF. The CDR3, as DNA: TGCGCCAGCAGCTTGGAAGTCCGGACAGCTCAAGAGACCCAGTACTTC.